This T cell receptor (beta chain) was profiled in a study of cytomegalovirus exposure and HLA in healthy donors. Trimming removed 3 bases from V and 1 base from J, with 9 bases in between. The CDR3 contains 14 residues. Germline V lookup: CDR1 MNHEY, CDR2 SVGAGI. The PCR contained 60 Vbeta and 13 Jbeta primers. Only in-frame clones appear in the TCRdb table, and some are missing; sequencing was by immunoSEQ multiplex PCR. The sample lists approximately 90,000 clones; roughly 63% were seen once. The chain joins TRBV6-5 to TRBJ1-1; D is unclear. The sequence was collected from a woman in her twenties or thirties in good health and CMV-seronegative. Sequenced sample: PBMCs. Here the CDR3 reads CASSYLGGNTEAFF. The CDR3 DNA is TGTGCCAGCAGTTATTTAGGAGGGAACACTGAAGCTTTCTTT.